The sequence of this TCR beta chain was determined in a study of cytomegalovirus exposure and HLA in healthy donors. Primers included in the PCR were 60 Vbeta and 13 Jbeta primers. TCRdb's copy holds only in-frame clones and misses some; the assay was immunoSEQ multiplex PCR. The data contain about 130,000 clones, around 82% of them singletons. The clonotype originates from a boy younger than 18 in good health and CMV-seronegative. What was sequenced was PBMCs.

The CDR3 protein is CASSIGGSSGANVLTF. CDR3 in DNA: TGTGCCAGTAGTATAGGGGGCAGCTCTGGGGCCAACGTCCTGACTTTC. V gene TRBV19 combines with J gene TRBJ2-6; tentative D call: TRBD1 (5 bases). Trimming left V 1 base short and J 0 bases short, with 7 bases between. The CDR3 runs 16 residues. Per the germline V gene, CDR1 is LNHDA and CDR2 is SQIVND (reference sequence).